This TCR beta chain emerged from a study of CDR3 diversity in severe acne. This clonotype was counted only a few times. TCRdb ran MiXCR on the PCR reads and lists one entry per CDR3 protein. The sample shows 84,000 or so distinct CDR3 sequences, 45% to 50% of them seen only once. The CDR3 is made up of 13 amino acids. The ends lost 6 bases at V and 10 bases at J; junction bases unmatched: 9. Germline V gene lookup returns CDR1 DFQATT and CDR2 SNEGSKA (reference sequence). The rearrangement uses TRBV20-1 and TRBJ1-4, with 9 positions matching TRBD1. The sequence derives from a male donor in good health, serving as a control. Sequenced: blood. CDR3 sequence (DNA): TGCAGTGCCACAGGGACAGGGCACGGAAAACTGTTTTTT. Translation gives CSATGTGHGKLFF.